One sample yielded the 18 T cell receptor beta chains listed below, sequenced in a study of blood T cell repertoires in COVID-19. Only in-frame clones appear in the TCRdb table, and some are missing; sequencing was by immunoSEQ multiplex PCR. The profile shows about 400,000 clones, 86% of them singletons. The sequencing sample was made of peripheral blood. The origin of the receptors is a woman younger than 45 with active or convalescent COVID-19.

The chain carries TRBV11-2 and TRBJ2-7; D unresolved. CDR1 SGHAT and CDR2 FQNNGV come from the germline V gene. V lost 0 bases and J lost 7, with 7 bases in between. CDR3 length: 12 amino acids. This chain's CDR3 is CASSLDPVEQYF. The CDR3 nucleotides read TGTGCCAGCAGCTTAGATCCGGTAGAGCAGTACTTC.

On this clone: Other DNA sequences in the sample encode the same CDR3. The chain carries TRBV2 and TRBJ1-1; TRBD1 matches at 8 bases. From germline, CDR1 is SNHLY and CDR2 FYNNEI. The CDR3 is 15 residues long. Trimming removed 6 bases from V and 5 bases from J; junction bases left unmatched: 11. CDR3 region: CASSGQGAPGTEAFF. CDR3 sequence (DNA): TGTGCCAGCAGCGGACAGGGAGCCCCTGGTACTGAAGCTTTCTTT.

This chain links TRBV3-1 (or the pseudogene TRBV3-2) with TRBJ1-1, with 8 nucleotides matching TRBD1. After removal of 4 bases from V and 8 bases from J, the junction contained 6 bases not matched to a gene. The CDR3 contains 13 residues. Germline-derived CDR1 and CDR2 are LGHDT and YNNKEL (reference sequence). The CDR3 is CASSLTGDREAFF. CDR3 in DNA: TGTGCCAGCAGCCTTACAGGGGACAGGGAAGCTTTCTTT.

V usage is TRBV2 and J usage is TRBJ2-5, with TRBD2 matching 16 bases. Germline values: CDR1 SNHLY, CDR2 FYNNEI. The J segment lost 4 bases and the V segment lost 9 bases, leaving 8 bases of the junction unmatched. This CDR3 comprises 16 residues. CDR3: CARGLAGGPEGETQYF. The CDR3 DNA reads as TGTGCCAGGGGACTAGCGGGAGGGCCGGAGGGAGAGACCCAGTACTTC.

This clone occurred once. As DNA, the CDR3 is TGCGCCAGCAGCCAAGAAGGAGGGCGGAATGAGCAGTTCTTC. Residues: CASSQEGGRNEQFF. The rearrangement joins TRBV4-1 to TRBJ2-1; perhaps TRBD2 as D (6 bases). CDR1 and CDR2 (germline): MGHRA, YSYEKL. Trimming took 0 bases from V and 7 from J, leaving 10 bases between them. The CDR3 spans 14 residues.

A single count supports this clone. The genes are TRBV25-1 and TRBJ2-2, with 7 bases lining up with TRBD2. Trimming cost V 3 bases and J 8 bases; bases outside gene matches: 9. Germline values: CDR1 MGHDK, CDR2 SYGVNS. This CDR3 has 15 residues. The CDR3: CASSDGLVPPGELFF. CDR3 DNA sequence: TGTGCCAGCAGTGACGGACTAGTCCCTCCTGGGGAGCTGTTTTTT.

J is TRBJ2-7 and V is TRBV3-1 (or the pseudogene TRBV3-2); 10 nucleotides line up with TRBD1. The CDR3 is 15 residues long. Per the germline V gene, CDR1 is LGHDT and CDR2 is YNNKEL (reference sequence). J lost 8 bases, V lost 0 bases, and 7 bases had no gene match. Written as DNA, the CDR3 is TGTGCCAGCAGCCAAGAGGGCGACAGGGGGCGAAAGCAGTACTTC. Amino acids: CASSQEGDRGRKQYF.

CDR3 in DNA: TGTGCCAGCAGCCCCGACAGGGGGCCTTCCTACGAGCAGTACTTC. The encoded protein is CASSPDRGPSYEQYF. The chain uses TRBV6-2 or TRBV6-3 and TRBJ2-7, with 10 bases matching TRBD1. Looked up from germline, CDR1 is MNHEY and CDR2 is SVGEGT. The CDR3 sequence is 15 residues long. J was trimmed by 1 base and V by 6 bases; bases with no gene match: 6.

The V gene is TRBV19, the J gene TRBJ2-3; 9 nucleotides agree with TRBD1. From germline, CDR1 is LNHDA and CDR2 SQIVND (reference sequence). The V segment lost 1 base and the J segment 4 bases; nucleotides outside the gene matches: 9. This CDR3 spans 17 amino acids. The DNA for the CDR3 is TGTGCCAGTAGTATAGCCATGGGACAGGGAGTTTCAGATACGCAGTATTTT. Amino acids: CASSIAMGQGVSDTQYF.

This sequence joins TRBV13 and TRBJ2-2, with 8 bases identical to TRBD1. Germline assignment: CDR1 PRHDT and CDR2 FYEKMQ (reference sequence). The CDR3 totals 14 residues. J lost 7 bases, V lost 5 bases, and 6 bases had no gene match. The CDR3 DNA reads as TGTGCCAGCAGCAGACAGGGGTATGGCGGGGAGCTGTTTTTT. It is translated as CASSRQGYGGELFF.

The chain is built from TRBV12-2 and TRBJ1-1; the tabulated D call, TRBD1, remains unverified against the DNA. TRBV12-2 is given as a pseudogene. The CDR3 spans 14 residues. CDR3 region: CASRPRQGHTEAFF. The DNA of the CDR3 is TGTGCAAGTCGCCCCCGACAGGGGCACACTGAAGCTTTCTTT.

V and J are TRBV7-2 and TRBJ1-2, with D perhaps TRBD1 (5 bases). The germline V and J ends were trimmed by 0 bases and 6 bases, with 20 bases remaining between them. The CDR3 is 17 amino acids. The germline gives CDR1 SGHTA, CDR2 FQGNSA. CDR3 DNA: TGTGCCAGCAGCTTAGCTGTTAACGAAGGGGCCGTTGATGGCTACACCTTC. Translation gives CASSLAVNEGAVDGYTF.

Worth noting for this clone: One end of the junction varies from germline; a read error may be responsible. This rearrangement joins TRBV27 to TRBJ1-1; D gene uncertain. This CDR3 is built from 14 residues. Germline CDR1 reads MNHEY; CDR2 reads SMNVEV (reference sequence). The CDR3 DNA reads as TGTGCCAGCAGTTTAGGTGGCCTGGAGGGAGCCCCCTTGTTT. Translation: CASSLGGLEGAPLF.

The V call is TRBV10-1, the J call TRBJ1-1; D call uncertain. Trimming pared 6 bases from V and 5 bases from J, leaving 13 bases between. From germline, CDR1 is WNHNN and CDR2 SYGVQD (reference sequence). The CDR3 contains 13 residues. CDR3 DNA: TGCGCCAGCAGCGGCCGTCAGGATACTGAAGCTTTCTTT. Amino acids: CASSGRQDTEAFF.

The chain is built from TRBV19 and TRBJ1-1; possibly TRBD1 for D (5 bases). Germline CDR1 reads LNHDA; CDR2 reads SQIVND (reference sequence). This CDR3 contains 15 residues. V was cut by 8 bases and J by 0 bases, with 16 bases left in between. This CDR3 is CASEEGVNMNTEAFF. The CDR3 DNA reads TGTGCCAGTGAGGAAGGGGTTAATATGAACACTGAAGCTTTCTTT.

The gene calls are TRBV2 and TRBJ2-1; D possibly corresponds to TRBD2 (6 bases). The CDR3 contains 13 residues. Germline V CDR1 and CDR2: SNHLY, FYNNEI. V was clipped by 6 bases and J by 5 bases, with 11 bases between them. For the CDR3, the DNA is TGTGCCAGCAGGGCTAGCGACCACAATGAGCAGTTCTTC. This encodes CASRASDHNEQFF.

The CDR3 region has the DNA TGCGCCAGCAGCTTACAGGTCAGTGAGCAGTTCTTC. Translation: CASSLQVSEQFF. The chain has TRBV5-1 and TRBJ2-1; TRBD1 is a possible D gene (5 bases). The CDR3 sequence is 12 residues long. V lost 2 bases, J lost 9 bases, and 9 bases lay in between. CDR1 SGHRS and CDR2 YFSETQ come from the germline V gene.

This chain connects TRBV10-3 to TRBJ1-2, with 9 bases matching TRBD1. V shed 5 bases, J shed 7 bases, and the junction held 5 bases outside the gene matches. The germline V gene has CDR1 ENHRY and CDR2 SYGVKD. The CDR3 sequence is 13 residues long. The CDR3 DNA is TGTGCCATCAGTAAACAGGGGGCTGGTGGCTACACCTTC. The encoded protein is CAISKQGAGGYTF.